A selection of T cell receptor beta chains follows, all from one sample in a study of T cells in Graves' hyperthyroidism and ophthalmopathy. MiXCR was run by TCRdb on the multiplex PCR reads, yielding one entry per CDR3 protein. The profile shows 400,000 or so distinct CDR3 sequences, about 16% of them singletons. Sample: blood. These receptors were obtained from a woman in her sixties with Graves' ophthalmopathy. Each CDR3 is given with its conserved first and last residue. The D gene is left open where the match is weak. Size tells how often a clone was seen (once, few, many) or the class of an expanded clone, and some rows leave it out.

D	V	size	J	CDR3	DNA
TRBD1	TRBV6-2/TRBV6-3	many	TRBJ2-2	CASDRGRTGELFF	TGTGCCAGTGACAGGGGGAGGACCGGGGAGCTGTTTTTT
TRBD2	TRBV28	many	TRBJ2-3	CASSISGTGGDTQYF	TGTGCCAGCAGCATTAGCGGGACGGGAGGAGATACGCAGTATTTT
TRBD1	TRBV27	.	TRBJ2-1	CASRSTRDRAYNEQFF	TGTGCCAGCAGATCGACCCGGGACAGGGCCTACAATGAGCAGTTCTTC
.	TRBV2	many	TRBJ2-1	CASSFSRGNEQFF	TGTGCCAGCAGTTTTAGTCGGGGGAATGAGCAGTTCTTC
.	TRBV12-5	.	TRBJ2-1	CASGLDPSAEQFF	TGTGCTAGTGGTTTGGACCCTAGCGCTGAGCAGTTCTTC
.	TRBV15	few	TRBJ2-7	CATSREGREDEQYF	TGTGCCACCAGCAGAGAAGGCAGGGAGGACGAGCAGTACTTC
TRBD1	TRBV12-3/TRBV12-4	many	TRBJ1-2	CASTTGVDYGYTF	TGTGCCAGCACCACAGGGGTTGACTATGGCTACACCTTC
TRBD2	TRBV13	many	TRBJ2-7	CASSSTSGPYEQYF	TGCGCCAGCAGCTCGACTAGCGGGCCCTACGAGCAGTACTTC
.	TRBV19	.	TRBJ2-1	CASIRNPGAGPNEQFF	TGTGCCAGTATTCGAAATCCGGGGGCCGGCCCCAATGAGCAGTTCTTC
.	TRBV20-1	many	TRBJ2-7	CSARQGGGTYEQYF	TGCAGTGCTAGACAGGGAGGGGGCACCTACGAGCAGTACTTC
.	TRBV7-9	many	TRBJ2-7	CASSLELYEQYF	TGTGCCAGCAGCTTAGAACTGTACGAGCAGTACTTC
.	TRBV12-3/TRBV12-4	many	TRBJ1-1	CASSFLGPGTRSTEAFF	TGTGCCAGCAGTTTCTTAGGTCCCGGAACCCGGAGCACTGAAGCTTTCTTT
.	TRBV2	many	TRBJ1-1	CASSGGRYTEAFF	TGTGCCAGCAGTGGCGGCAGATACACTGAAGCTTTCTTT
.	TRBV7-6	few	TRBJ2-3	CASSWPGVDTQYF	TGTGCCAGCAGCTGGCCAGGTGTGGATACGCAGTATTTT
TRBD1	TRBV28	many	TRBJ2-5	CASSLGTAKEETQYF	TGTGCCAGCAGCCTGGGGACAGCGAAAGAAGAGACCCAGTACTTC
TRBD1	TRBV5-1	many	TRBJ1-2	CASSLEGTGAKLYGYTF	TGCGCCAGCAGCTTGGAGGGGACAGGGGCGAAGCTCTATGGCTACACCTTC
.	TRBV3-1	many	TRBJ1-5	CASSRTDNQPQHF	TGTGCCAGCAGCCGGACAGATAATCAGCCCCAGCATTTT
TRBD1	TRBV24-1	.	TRBJ2-3	CATSDHRGSDTRYF	TGTGCCACCAGTGATCACAGGGGCTCAGATACGCGGTATTTT
TRBD1	TRBV24-1	many	TRBJ2-6	CATSDDRAGANVLTF	TGTGCCACCAGTGATGACAGGGCTGGGGCCAACGTCCTGACTTTC
TRBD1	TRBV29-1	.	TRBJ2-7	CSVRNRGLAEQYF	TGCAGCGTTCGCAACAGGGGGCTAGCCGAGCAGTACTTC
.	TRBV28	many	TRBJ1-1	CASSPRTVMNTEAFF	TGTGCCAGCAGTCCAAGGACAGTCATGAACACTGAAGCTTTCTTT
.	TRBV7-8	many	TRBJ2-3	CASSLWVTGVTDTQYF	TGTGCCAGCAGCTTATGGGTGACGGGAGTCACAGATACGCAGTATTTT
.	TRBV28	many	TRBJ1-1	CASRGPASRTIEAFF	TGTGCCAGCCGGGGACCAGCTAGTCGTACGATTGAAGCTTTCTTT
.	TRBV18	many	TRBJ1-4	CASSPAELHNEKLFF	TGTGCCAGCTCACCGGCGGAACTGCATAATGAAAAACTGTTTTTT
.	TRBV29-1	many	TRBJ1-4	CSVLDGYEKLFF	TGCAGCGTTTTGGACGGATATGAAAAACTGTTTTTT
TRBD1	TRBV7-3	many	TRBJ1-1	CASSLSHRGDTEAFF	TGTGCCAGCAGCTTAAGTCACAGGGGGGATACTGAAGCTTTCTTT
TRBD1	TRBV7-8	many	TRBJ2-7	CASSSPHRGTYEQYF	TGTGCCAGCAGCTCACCCCACAGGGGGACCTACGAGCAGTACTTC
TRBD2	TRBV3-1	few	TRBJ2-1	CASSRRLAGTYNEQFF	TGTGCCAGCAGCCGGAGACTAGCGGGGACCTACAATGAGCAGTTCTTC
TRBD1	TRBV13	few	TRBJ2-3	CASRQAYRGRTDTQYF	TGTGCCAGCAGGCAAGCTTACAGGGGGCGGACAGATACGCAGTATTTT
.	TRBV20-1	many	TRBJ2-7	CSARDLGSKYEQYF	TGCAGTGCTAGAGATCTAGGTAGCAAGTACGAGCAGTACTTC
.	TRBV28	many	TRBJ1-1	CASSPVRENTEAFF	TGTGCCAGCAGCCCCGTCCGCGAGAACACTGAAGCTTTCTTT
TRBD2	TRBV20-1	few	TRBJ2-3	CSARDWASGSITDTQYF	TGCAGTGCTAGAGATTGGGCTAGCGGGAGTATCACAGATACGCAGTATTTT